This TCR beta chain was recorded in a study of cytomegalovirus exposure and HLA in healthy donors (dated by TCRdb to 2016 to 2017). With respect to the entire study: An earlier analysis of roughly 610 of the donors reported over 250 Gb of sequence data and around 110 million unique TCR beta sequences obtained from around 180 million T cells. Because of strong linkage in the cohort, five DR-DQ haplotypes were treated as single units for association and clustering. In a later analysis, previously published TCR beta repertoires from 670 or so donors were re-analyzed and high-resolution HLA genotyping was added so that TCR occurrence patterns could be studied. An early release that covered more than 550 HLA-typed donors contained about 300 gigabases of sequencing data and tens of millions of unique TCR sequences. Besides the first cohort of about 730 subjects, a separate validation cohort made up of some 110 different subjects was used. High-throughput TCR immunosequencing, statistical association of individual TCRs with disease status, and machine learning were combined to predict cytomegalovirus infection status. The number of donors typed differed by locus, with 629-630 for A, B, C, DRB1 and DQB1, more than 500 for DQA1, approximately 580 for DPA1, and some 440 for DPB1. Genome-wide SNP genotypes for about 65% of the 666 donors were used in a later genetic analysis, which treated that subset as a discovery cohort. On average, approximately 250,000 unique TCR beta nucleotide sequences were sequenced per donor among more than 350 genotyped donors of the cohort, with roughly 19% of those sequences being non-productive. The study used immunosequencing to profile the T cell repertoires of approximately 640 subjects and linked those repertoires to cytomegalovirus serostatus. The aim of the study was to test whether cataloging public T cell receptors could identify signatures of past pathogen exposure. Every discovery cohort repertoire had been produced on one sequencing platform. Of the approximately 400 genotyped donors, around 81% fell in the genetic ancestry cluster associated with self-reported Caucasian donors. In the later analysis, no new phenotypic data were used to find candidate immune exposures; instead, reliance was placed on TCR beta sequences and their occurrence across donors. Donor age, sex, ethnicity and CMV serostatus were compiled alongside the repertoire data. HLA typing covered class I and class II loci at four-digit resolution. In an earlier analysis of a few hundred of the donors, high-throughput TCR beta sequencing was used to judge whether each TCR beta V gene segment behaved as functional or pseudogenic. Paper-wide results and their limitations: The classifier was reported to diagnose cytomegalovirus status with high specificity and sensitivity in both the original and validation cohorts. In an earlier analysis of 587 of the donors, most TCR beta V segments appeared in productive rearrangements about 87% or about 30% of the time, broadly matching IMGT annotations. Because some donors lacked HLA typing at each locus, the association tests relied only on the typed subset. A further reported finding was that TCR beta sequences accurately predicted the HLA-A and HLA-B alleles for most subjects in the first cohort. Correlated functional status among segregating V segments might be attributable to linkage disequilibrium, but an unknown experimental factor could not be ruled out. Because counts were too low, seventeen rarely observed V segments, including chromosome 9 orphons, were excluded from the earlier analysis of a few hundred of the donors. Presence/absence analyses assumed roughly uniform sequencing depth across donors, an assumption that may not hold. In a later analysis, TCR association rates were found to vary across HLA loci, with the most associated TCRs seen for DRB1 alleles and the fewest for HLA-C alleles. According to the authors, the approach could potentially be generalized to other disease states and immunological phenotypes. According to a later analysis, most CMV-associated TCR beta chains appeared to be HLA-restricted, and the HLA associations seemed to be driven largely by CMV exposure. The sequencing pipeline was judged likely to have produced a cluster of highly shared sequence variants as a technical artifact. Immune exposure information for the cohort was limited to CMV serostatus. A later genetic analysis associated a missense DCLRE1C variant with V-gene and J-gene trimming of TCR beta chains, and an independent cohort replicated the association. According to a later genetic analysis, donors in an Asian-associated ancestry cluster had fewer N-insertions in productive TCRs than the roughly 670-donor mean. While some public TCRs were present in many individuals, most TCR sequences turned up only very rarely across donors. The cohort was sequenced for TCR beta chains only, and without alpha or paired-chain data the features that could be detected were limited. In a later analysis, HLA-associated TCR beta chains showed more clonal expansion and lower generation probabilities than non-associated chains that were equally common. In the study, some 160 TCR beta chains were listed as associated with cytomegalovirus. A later analysis reported that several top co-occurrence clusters appeared linked to parvovirus B19, influenza, CMV and Epstein-Barr virus. Because the 87-base-pair reads could not distinguish some IMGT-functional V segments, including TRBV6-2 and TRBV6-3, those segments were excluded. In vitro tests confirmed that a few of the cytomegalovirus-associated TCR beta chains recognize cytomegalovirus antigens. Specific HLA alleles were associated with about 17,000 TCR beta sequences at a false discovery rate of 0.05 in a later analysis. Strong co-occurrence of HLA alleles, especially DR and DQ, made assigning TCR associations to individual alleles difficult.

The cohort comprised 666 healthy bone marrow donors. At the time of sampling, every cohort member was nominally healthy, though immune exposures that went unrecorded were likely present. The donor tested CMV seropositive and was one of the 289 seropositive cohort members. Every donor gave a peripheral blood sample, and the peripheral blood mononuclear cells from that sample were used for TCR beta sequencing. The Qiagen DNeasy Blood Extraction Kit was used to extract genomic DNA from the blood cell samples. About this clone itself: The specificity of this receptor is unknown. Per-nucleotide qualities are absent, and no much larger clonotype sits a single base away.

Library preparation used the immunoSEQ multiplex PCR assay. For the multiplex PCR, a mixture combining 60 forward primers for TCR Vbeta segments and 13 reverse primers for TCR Jbeta segments was used. The CDR3 region of rearranged TCR beta genes was amplified from genomic DNA with a multiplex PCR assay. The amplified TCR beta libraries were sequenced on the Illumina HiSeq System as 87-base-pair reads. Concerning the study's data processing: A later analysis tallied tens of millions of unique TCR beta chains across the 700 or so repertoires, and around 9.9 million of those chains were shared by two or more donors. Raw reads were error-corrected and collapsed into unique sequences by a nearest-neighbor algorithm in which closely related sequences were merged to remove PCR and sequencing errors. To assign V, D and J gene segments, CDR3 sequences were aligned to IMGT reference sequences. For a sequence to be retained, a match of at least six nucleotides was required to both a V gene segment and a J gene segment. Rearrangements were called productive when the CDR3 lacked stop codons and stayed in frame with V and J; all others were non-productive. Following IMGT convention, CDR3 was defined as the stretch from the second conserved V-encoded cysteine to the conserved J-encoded phenylalanine. The earlier analysis of some 600 of the donors excluded sequences that lacked an unambiguous match to a single V gene segment. In an earlier analysis of about 590 of the donors, a V segment was called functional when productive rearrangements were above 56.7%, and segregating when the standard deviation between donors exceeded 5%. To diagnose cytomegalovirus status from the catalog of TCR beta chain sequences, a statistical classification framework was built. A later analysis assigned V and J genes by comparing TCR nucleotide sequences with IMGT/GENE-DB human TR gene sequences. Using the TCRdist pipeline, a later analysis assigned CDR3 sequences along with most-parsimonious VDJ recombination scenarios. In a later analysis, each TCR beta chain was defined by its CDR3 amino acid sequence together with its V-gene family, and reads without a unique V-gene family were excluded. A later analysis removed several hundred highly shared, low-generation-probability nucleotide sequences to deal with suspected cross-contamination and a sequencing artifact. In a later analysis, a clonal expansion index for each public chain was calculated from normalized within-repertoire ranks of inferred template counts. Generation probabilities in a later analysis came from a VDJ recombination model fitted to out-of-frame rearrangements, and those results were checked against IGoR. A later analysis scored TCR-TCR, TCR-HLA and TCR-CMV co-occurrence with hypergeometric tests, applying a repertoire-size bias correction to TCR pairs. To estimate false discovery rates, a later analysis permuted the HLA or CMV assignments 20 times. A later analysis grouped co-occurring TCRs with DBSCAN, adding TCRdist sequence similarity when clustering within HLA-allele-positive subsets. Co-occurrence clustering excluded repertoires with fewer than 30,000 or more than 120,000 public chains, plus five with anomalous nucleotide sharing. TCRdb's version of the immuneACCESS table is confined to in-frame rearrangements and falls short of the full clone set. An unresolved V gene accounts for under half of the shortfall where checked; the remainder is of unknown origin. The D gene and trimming were derived from the DNA, and the V and J assignments and clone size from that table. Present in this sample are 74,000 or so clones, over 70% of which were seen just once. The ten largest make up under 25% of the sample.

Compared with germline, V lacks 5 bases and J lacks 3 bases; bases without a gene match: 9. Measured from the cysteine to the phenylalanine, the CDR3 is 17 residues long. Only CDR3 DNA remains: 51 bases, in frame from the first base. CDR1 and CDR2, looked up from the germline V gene, are SGHNT and YENEEA. This clonotype originated in a woman in her 40s in good health and CMV-seropositive. The sample taken for sequencing was PBMCs. The sequence is built from TRBV11-3 and TRBJ2-1, with TRBD1 matching 11 junction bases. The sequence in DNA is TGTGCCAGCAGCACGCGCATGGGGACAGGGGGCTACAATGAGCAGTTCTTC. This gives the protein CASSTRMGTGGYNEQFF. This CDR3, with the reference TRBV11-3 and TRBJ2-1 proteins standing in past its ends, gives the full variable domain EAGVVQSPRYKIIEKKQPVAFWCNPISGHNTLYWYLQNLGQGPELLIRYENEEAVDDSQLPKDRFSAERLKGVDSTLKIQPAELGDSAVYLCASSTRMGTGGYNEQFFGPGTRLTVL.